The present T cell receptor (beta chain) was sequenced within a study of T cell changes during pregnancy in multiple sclerosis. V lost 2 bases, J lost 2 bases, and 7 bases lay in between. This CDR3 comprises 14 residues. Germline V gene lookup returns CDR1 MNHEY and CDR2 SVGAGI. Profiling relied on immunoSEQ multiplex PCR, and the TCRdb table lists in-frame clones only, not all of them. The repertoire includes 98,000 or so clones, 80% to 95% of them detected once, and 0.99% sits in the top ten. Here the sequenced sample was peripheral blood, taken after pregnancy. The rearrangement joins TRBV6-5 to TRBJ1-3, with D maybe TRBD1 (6 bases). This receptor was obtained from a female donor with multiple sclerosis, enrolled in a pregnancy study. Written as DNA, the CDR3 is TGTGCCAGCAGTTACGAGGGGGCTGGAAACACCATATATTTT. Protein: CASSYEGAGNTIYF.